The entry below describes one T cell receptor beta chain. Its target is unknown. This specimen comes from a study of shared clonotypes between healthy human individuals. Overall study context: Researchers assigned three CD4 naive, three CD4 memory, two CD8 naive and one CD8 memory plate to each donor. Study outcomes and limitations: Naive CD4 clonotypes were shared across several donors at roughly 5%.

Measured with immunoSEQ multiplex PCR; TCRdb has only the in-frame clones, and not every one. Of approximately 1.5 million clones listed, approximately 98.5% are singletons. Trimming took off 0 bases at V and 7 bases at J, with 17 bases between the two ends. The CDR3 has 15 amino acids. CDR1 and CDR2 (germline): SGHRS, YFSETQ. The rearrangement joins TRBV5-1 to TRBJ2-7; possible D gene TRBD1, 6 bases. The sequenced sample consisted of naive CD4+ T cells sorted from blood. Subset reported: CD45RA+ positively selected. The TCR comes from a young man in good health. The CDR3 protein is CASSLEGTQHGEQYF. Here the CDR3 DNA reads TGCGCCAGCAGCTTGGAAGGGACACAACATGGGGAGCAGTACTTC.